This TCR beta chain was sequenced for a study of blood T cell repertoires in COVID-19. This clone is a singleton in its sample. Using immunoSEQ multiplex PCR, the repertoire was profiled, and TCRdb retains in-frame clones only, with some absent. The sample includes over 35,000 clones, about four fifths of them seen just once. The V and J ends lost 1 base and 4 bases, in that order; junction bases with no gene match: 0. Germline V gene data show CDR1 as LGHNA and CDR2 as YSLEER. CDR3 length equals 15 residues. This TCR was recovered from a man in his 70s with acute or convalescent COVID-19. The sequenced sample consisted of peripheral blood. The chain joins TRBV4-3 to TRBJ1-4; 10 bases line up with TRBD1. CDR3: CASSQGTGGNEKLFF. The DNA for the CDR3 is TGCGCCAGCAGCCAAGGGACAGGGGGTAATGAAAAACTGTTTTTT.